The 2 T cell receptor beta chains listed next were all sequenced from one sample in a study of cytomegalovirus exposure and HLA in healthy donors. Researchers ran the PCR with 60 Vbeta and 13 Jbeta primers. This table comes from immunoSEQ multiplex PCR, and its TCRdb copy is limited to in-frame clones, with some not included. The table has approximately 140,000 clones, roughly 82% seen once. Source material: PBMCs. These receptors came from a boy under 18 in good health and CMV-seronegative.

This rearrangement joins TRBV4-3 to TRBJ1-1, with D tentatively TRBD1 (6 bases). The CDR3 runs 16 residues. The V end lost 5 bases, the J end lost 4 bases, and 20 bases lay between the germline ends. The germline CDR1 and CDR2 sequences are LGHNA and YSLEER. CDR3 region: CASSYRLRQAVTEAFF. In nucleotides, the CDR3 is TGCGCCAGCAGCTACCGCCTGAGACAGGCCGTCACTGAAGCTTTCTTT.

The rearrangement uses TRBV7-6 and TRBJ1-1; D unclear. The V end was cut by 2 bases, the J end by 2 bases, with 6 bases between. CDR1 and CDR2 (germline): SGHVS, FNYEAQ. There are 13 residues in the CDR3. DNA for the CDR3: TGTGCCAGCAGCTTAAATTCTAACACTGAAGCTTTCTTT. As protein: CASSLNSNTEAFF.